A single sample is the source of the 9 T cell receptor beta chains below, sequenced in a study of blood T cell repertoires in COVID-19. TCRdb's table, derived via immunoSEQ multiplex PCR, lists solely in-frame clones and lacks some. The profile shows 70,000 to 95,000 clones, around 84% of them singletons. The source material was peripheral blood. The receptors stem from a woman aged 45-65 years with acute or convalescent COVID-19.

The chain employs TRBV6-4 and TRBJ2-3, with 11 positions matching TRBD2. The length of the CDR3 is 14 residues. Germline V gene data show CDR1 as MRHNA and CDR2 as SNTAGT. With 8 bases clipped from V and 0 bases from J, the junction kept 1 base outside the gene matches. The CDR3 protein is CASRTSGSTDTQYF. Written as DNA, the CDR3 is TGTGCCAGCCGGACTAGCGGGAGCACAGATACGCAGTATTTT.

This clone appeared once. The genes are TRBV5-6 and TRBJ1-2; D is uncertain. CDR3 size: 11 residues. Looked up from germline, CDR1 is SGHDT and CDR2 is YYEEEE. V was shortened by 1 base and J by 12 bases, with 10 bases between the two germline ends. The CDR3 sequence is CASSLKQSHTF. The CDR3 DNA reads TGTGCCAGCAGCTTGAAACAGAGTCACACCTTC.

This sequence joins TRBV15 and TRBJ1-6; a weak D match, TRBD1 (6 bases). Germline CDR1 and CDR2: LNHNV and YYDKDF (reference sequence). Trimming removed 3 bases at V and 10 bases at J, with 13 bases between. The CDR3 sequence is 14 residues long. The DNA for the CDR3 is TGTGCCACCAGCAGTGAAGGGGGTCAGTCACCCCTCCACTTT. Translated, it gives CATSSEGGQSPLHF.

The genes are TRBV19 and TRBJ1-1; D might be TRBD1 (5 bases). V gave up 5 bases and J gave up 4 bases, with 14 bases separating them. Germline V gene sequence: CDR1 LNHDA, CDR2 SQIVND (reference sequence). CDR3 length: 14 residues. The CDR3 coding sequence is TGTGCCAGTAGTCCCCTACGCGGGGGCACTGAAGCTTTCTTT. As protein: CASSPLRGGTEAFF.

The genes are TRBV9 and TRBJ2-1, with 11 positions matching TRBD1. The J segment lost 7 bases and the V segment lost 5 bases, leaving 8 bases of the junction unmatched. CDR3 length: 15 amino acids. Per germline, CDR1 SGDLS and CDR2 YYNGEE. CDR3 loop: CASSLIGQGANEQFF. The CDR3 DNA sequence: TGTGCCAGCAGTCTTATCGGACAGGGGGCAAATGAGCAGTTCTTC.

About this clone: Its ends do not fully match the called genes, so a read error is possible. The rearrangement joins TRBV7-3 to TRBJ2-2, with TRBD2 matching over 16 bases. Germline lookup yields CDR1 SGHTA and CDR2 FQGTGA. The CDR3 has 16 amino acids. The CDR3 protein is CPPGLAGGWVAGELFF. In DNA, the CDR3 is TGCCCTCCGGGACTAGCGGGAGGGTGGGTCGCCGGGGAGCTGTTTTTT.

The rearrangement links TRBV6-2 or TRBV6-3 to TRBJ2-1; 7 bases agree with TRBD2. Germline CDR1 and CDR2: MNHEY and SVGEGT. The J segment lost 9 bases and the V segment lost 6 bases, leaving 5 bases of the junction unmatched. This CDR3 is 12 amino acids long. In DNA form, the CDR3 reads TGTGCCAGCAGCCAGACTAGCAGTGAGCAGTTCTTC. This codes for CASSQTSSEQFF.

The gene calls are TRBV27 and TRBJ1-2; TRBD1 aligns across 8 bases. V shed 9 bases and J 4 bases; nucleotides not matched to a gene: 7. CDR1 and CDR2 from the germline V gene are MNHEY and SMNVEV (reference sequence). The CDR3 totals 13 residues. This CDR3 is CASDRGSAYGYTF. CDR3 DNA sequence: TGTGCCAGTGACAGGGGTTCTGCCTATGGCTACACCTTC.

The CDR3 region is CASSSQLATGANVLTF. The CDR3 DNA reads as TGTGCCAGTAGTTCACAGCTAGCGACTGGGGCCAACGTCCTGACTTTC. This sequence joins TRBV19 and TRBJ2-6; TRBD2 is a possible D gene (6 bases). The CDR3 totals 16 residues. V was trimmed by 5 bases and J by 2 bases, leaving 13 bases between them. Germline V gene sequence: CDR1 LNHDA, CDR2 SQIVND (reference sequence).